The 4 T cell receptor beta chains reported below all come from one sample, sequenced in a study of cytomegalovirus exposure and HLA in healthy donors. Here immunoSEQ multiplex PCR was the method, and the copy in TCRdb shows in-frame clones only, minus some. This table holds approximately 110,000 clones, 90% to 95% found once. Sequenced: PBMCs. These receptors were taken from a woman younger than 30 in good health and CMV-seronegative.

The chain carries TRBV7-9 and TRBJ2-3; 8 positions match TRBD2. J lost 2 bases, V lost 4 bases, and 8 bases had no gene match. The CDR3 covers 16 residues. The germline CDR1 and CDR2 sequences are SEHNR and FQNEAQ (reference sequence). CDR3 sequence reads: CASSSPSGPNTDTQYF. In DNA form, the CDR3 reads TGTGCCAGCAGCTCCCCTAGCGGGCCAAACACAGATACGCAGTATTTT. The full variable domain, completed using reference TRBV7-9 and TRBJ2-3, is DTGVSQNPRHKITKRGQNVTFRCDPISEHNRLYWYRQTLGQGPEFLTYFQNEAQLEKSRLLSDRFSAERPKGSFSTLEIQRTEQGDSAMYLCASSSPSGPNTDTQYFGPGTRLTVL.

V usage is TRBV19 and J usage is TRBJ1-1; 12 bases are a match to TRBD1. The CDR3 totals 16 residues. CDR1 and CDR2 from the germline V gene are LNHDA and SQIVND (reference sequence). V dropped 7 bases and J dropped 5; count of bases not matched to a gene: 11. Here the CDR3 reads CASTILPGQGATEAFF. DNA of the CDR3: TGTGCCAGTACCATCCTGCCGGGACAGGGGGCTACTGAAGCTTTCTTT.

This clone showed up just once. This chain uses TRBV4-1 with TRBJ2-7; a possible D gene is TRBD1 (5 bases). The CDR3 loop spans 16 amino acids. V was clipped by 5 bases and J by 3 bases, with 20 bases between them. Germline V gene sequence: CDR1 MGHRA, CDR2 YSYEKL. Written as DNA, the CDR3 is TGCGCCAGCAGCTCCCTTGGCGTGGCCAGGGACTACGAGCAGTACTTC. This codes for CASSSLGVARDYEQYF.

The gene calls are TRBV7-9 and TRBJ1-4; D gene uncertain. The V end lost 1 base, the J end lost 0 bases, and 6 bases lay between the germline ends. This CDR3 has 15 residues. CDR1 is SEHNR, CDR2 FQNEAQ, per germline (reference sequence). CDR3 bases: TGTGCCAGCAGCTTAGGCCCGGCAACTAATGAAAAACTGTTTTTT. Protein product: CASSLGPATNEKLFF. The variable domain in full, completed from reference TRBV7-9 and TRBJ1-4, reads DTGVSQNPRHKITKRGQNVTFRCDPISEHNRLYWYRQTLGQGPEFLTYFQNEAQLEKSRLLSDRFSAERPKGSFSTLEIQRTEQGDSAMYLCASSLGPATNEKLFFGSGTQLSVL.